Many counts were recorded for the clone carrying this TCR beta chain. As to time point: sample taken at primary tumor resection. Unsorted tumor, nontumor lung tissue or cryopreserved PBMC supplied the whole RNA. The junction had 4 bases not matched to a gene; V was cut back by 3 bases and J by 6 bases. This CDR3 region has 15 residues. Germline V CDR1 and CDR2: PRHDT, FYEKMQ (reference sequence). Each TCR cDNA molecule bore a unique molecular identifier. Via MiXCR, TCRdb re-called the 5' RACE reads, giving one row per CDR3 protein. The data show about 50,000 distinct CDR3 sequences, roughly 7.2% seen once. These data are taken from a study of spatial heterogeneity in lung cancer.

The input for sequencing was PBMCs, taken at surgery. The receptor was isolated from a female donor with early-stage non-small cell lung cancer. V gene TRBV13 combines with J gene TRBJ2-2; 10 bases map to TRBD2. CDR3 protein: CASSFTSGAAGELFF. The DNA for the CDR3 is TGTGCCAGCAGCTTTACTAGCGGGGCCGCCGGGGAGCTGTTTTTT.